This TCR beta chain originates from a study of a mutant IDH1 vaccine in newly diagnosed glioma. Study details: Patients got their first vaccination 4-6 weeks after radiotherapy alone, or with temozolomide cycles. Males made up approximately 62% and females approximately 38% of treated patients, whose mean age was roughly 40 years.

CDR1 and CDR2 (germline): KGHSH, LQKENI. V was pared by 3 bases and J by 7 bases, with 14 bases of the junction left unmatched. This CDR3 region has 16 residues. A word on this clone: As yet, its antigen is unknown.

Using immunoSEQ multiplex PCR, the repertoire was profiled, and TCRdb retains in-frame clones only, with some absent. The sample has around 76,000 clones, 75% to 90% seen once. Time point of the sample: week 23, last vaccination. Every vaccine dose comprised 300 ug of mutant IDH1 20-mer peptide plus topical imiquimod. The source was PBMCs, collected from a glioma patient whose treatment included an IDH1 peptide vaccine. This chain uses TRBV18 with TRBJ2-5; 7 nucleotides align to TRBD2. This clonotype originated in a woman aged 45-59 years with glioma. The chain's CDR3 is CASSPSGLRETGTQYF. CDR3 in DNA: TGTGCCAGCTCACCTAGCGGCCTGCGGGAGACCGGGACCCAGTACTTC.